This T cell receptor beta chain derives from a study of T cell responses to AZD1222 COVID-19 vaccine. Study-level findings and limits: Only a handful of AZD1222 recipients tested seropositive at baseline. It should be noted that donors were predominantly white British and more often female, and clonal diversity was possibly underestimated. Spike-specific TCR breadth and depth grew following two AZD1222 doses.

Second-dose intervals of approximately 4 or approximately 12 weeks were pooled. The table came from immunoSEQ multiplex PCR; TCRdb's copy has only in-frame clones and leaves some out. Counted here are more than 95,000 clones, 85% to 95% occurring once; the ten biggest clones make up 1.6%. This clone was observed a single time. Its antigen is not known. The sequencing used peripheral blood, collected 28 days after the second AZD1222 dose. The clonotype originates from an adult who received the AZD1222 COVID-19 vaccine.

CDR3 region: CASSDGPQLQETQYF. DNA of the CDR3: TGCGCCAGCAGCGACGGACCCCAGCTACAAGAGACCCAGTACTTC. This sequence joins TRBV5-1 and TRBJ2-5; D not resolved. Germline V CDR1 and CDR2: SGHRS, YFSETQ. This CDR3 has 15 amino acids. Trimming took off 4 bases at V and 2 bases at J, with 15 bases between the two ends. Full variable domain (outside the CDR3, taken from reference TRBV5-1 and TRBJ2-5): KAGVTQTPRYLIKTRGQQVTLSCSPISGHRSVSWYQQTPGQGLQFLFEYFSETQRNKGNFPGRFSGRQFSNSRSEMNVSTLELGDSALYLCASSDGPQLQETQYFGPGTRLLVL.